The sequence of this TCR beta chain was determined in a study of PD-1 blockade in classical Hodgkin lymphoma. Study results and caveats: Before treatment, TCR diversity in newly diagnosed patients was reportedly lower than in healthy donors. Reasons behind the repertoire differences stay unclear, perhaps disease activity or earlier therapy.

The table came from immunoSEQ multiplex PCR; TCRdb's copy has only in-frame clones and leaves some out. The data contain 17,000 or so clones, roughly 87% of them singletons. A word on this clone: What it binds is not known.

Noted time point: newly diagnosed, previously untreated cHL patient sample. Comparison used PBMCs from newly diagnosed, untreated classical Hodgkin lymphoma. The CDR3 contains 16 residues. Losses at the gene ends were 6 bases for V and 3 bases for J; bases not matched to a gene: 10. From germline, CDR1 is MDHEN and CDR2 SYDVKM. The chain links TRBV28 to TRBJ2-4, with 8 bases aligning to TRBD2. Sequenced: peripheral blood mononuclear cells (PBMCs). This clonotype was sampled from a human donor with classical Hodgkin lymphoma. Written as DNA, the CDR3 is TGTGCCAGCAGCGAACAGGGCGGGGGGAACAAAAACATTCAGTACTTC. It translates to CASSEQGGGNKNIQYF.